The 32 T cell receptor beta chains below all came from one sample that was sequenced in a study of spatial heterogeneity in lung cancer. Study-wide results and limits: The number of expanded tumor alpha and beta chains correlated with mutation number.

No antigens are known for them. Regarding time point: sample taken at primary tumor resection. TCRdb processed the 5' RACE reads anew with MiXCR; each CDR3 protein has one entry. The data show approximately 6,900 distinct CDR3 sequences, approximately 12% seen once. The starting material was lung tumor tissue, obtained at surgery. These receptors came from a male donor with early-stage non-small cell lung cancer.

This clonotype was found many times. J is TRBJ1-5 and V is TRBV5-1; D is perhaps TRBD1 (5 bases). Trimming cost V 1 base and J 7 bases, with 9 bases left between them. This CDR3 comprises 13 residues. The germline V gene encodes CDR1 SGHRS and CDR2 YFSETQ. CDR3 protein: CASSLYGAQPQHF. DNA for the CDR3: TGCGCCAGCAGCTTGTACGGGGCCCAGCCCCAGCATTTT.

This clonotype was counted at least ten times. The V gene is TRBV7-2, the J gene TRBJ2-1; D not certain. CDR3 length: 13 amino acids. Germline V gives CDR1 SGHTA, CDR2 FQGNSA. Trimming took 2 bases from V and 15 from J, leaving 17 bases between them. The CDR3 DNA is TGTGCCAGCAGCTTAAACAGCCTCTCGAGGCGGTTCTTC. Its translation: CASSLNSLSRRFF.

This clonotype has ten or more counts. The chain is built from TRBV2 and TRBJ1-2; D is possibly TRBD1 (6 bases). Germline values: CDR1 SNHLY, CDR2 FYNNEI. This CDR3 is built from 13 residues. With 6 bases removed from V and 4 bases from J, the gap between germline ends came to 12 bases. CDR3 coding DNA: TGTGCCAGCAGGGGAGACAGGCCCTATGGCTACACCTTC. It specifies CASRGDRPYGYTF.

This clonotype was found many times. V is TRBV9 and J is TRBJ2-5, with a possible D match to TRBD2 (5 bases). Trimming cost V 10 bases and J 5 bases, with 9 bases left between them. CDR3 length: 10 amino acids. Germline CDR1 is SGDLS and CDR2 is YYNGEE. The CDR3 sequence is CAQPGETQYF. The CDR3 coding sequence is TGTGCCCAGCCGGGGGAGACCCAGTACTTC.

At least ten counts were recorded for this clonotype. Likely a read error: the CDR3 ends without its conserved phenylalanine or tryptophan. The DNA is left out, because the CDR3 cannot be placed on it with certainty; the CDR3 is given as TCRdb lists it. V gene TRBV20-1 combines with J gene TRBJ2-1; the D call of TRBD2 is as the table states it, not checked on the DNA. The germline gives CDR1 DFQATT, CDR2 SNEGSKA (reference sequence). The CDR3 is 12 residues long, counting both termini. The CDR3 loop reads CSAPGLTSGRVS.

This clonotype was counted many times. This chain joins TRBV5-1 and TRBJ2-1, with 9 bases fitting TRBD2. The CDR3 has 15 residues. Germline-derived CDR1 and CDR2 are SGHRS and YFSETQ. J gave up 5 bases and V 4 bases, and 7 bases lay outside the gene matches. The CDR3 DNA reads as TGCGCCAGCAGCCCCGGGACTAGCAGAGACAATGAGCAGTTCTTC. Translation: CASSPGTSRDNEQFF.

This clonotype was observed many times. The rearrangement uses TRBV5-5 and TRBJ2-3, with unresolved D. Looked up from germline, CDR1 is SGHKS and CDR2 is YYEKEE (reference sequence). CDR3 size: 16 residues. Trimming removed 5 bases from V and 2 bases from J, with 18 bases in between. CDR3 sequence: CASSLNSGPPTDTQYF. CDR3 nucleotide sequence: TGTGCCAGCAGTTTGAATTCAGGCCCCCCCACAGATACGCAGTATTTT.

The J gene is TRBJ1-5, the V gene TRBV12-3 or TRBV12-4, with D maybe TRBD1 (6 bases). The CDR3 spans 13 residues. V was cut by 6 bases and J by 6 bases, with 12 bases left in between. The CDR3 nucleotides are TGTGCCAGCAGACCCGGGGGCGGTCAGCCCCAGCATTTT. Translation gives CASRPGGGQPQHF.

This clonotype has ten or more counts. The rearrangement joins TRBV7-6 to TRBJ2-2; 10 bases match TRBD2. This CDR3 is built from 17 residues. V lost 3 bases to trimming and J lost 2 bases; unmatched junction nucleotides: 6. Germline CDR1 SGHVS, CDR2 FNYEAQ. CDR3 sequence: CASSFESGRANTGELFF. CDR3 bases: TGTGCCAGCAGCTTCGAAAGCGGGAGGGCCAACACCGGGGAGCTGTTTTTT.

The table lists this clonotype with many counts. This sequence joins TRBV20-1 and TRBJ1-2, with 8 bases aligning to TRBD1. The germline V gene encodes CDR1 DFQATT and CDR2 SNEGSKA (reference sequence). The CDR3 runs 14 residues. V shed 1 base, J shed 6 bases, and the junction held 7 bases outside the gene matches. This chain's CDR3 is CSARVPRTGHGYTF. DNA for the CDR3: TGCAGTGCTAGAGTTCCGAGGACAGGGCATGGCTACACCTTC.

This clonotype has ten or more counts. The rearrangement joins TRBV12-3 or TRBV12-4 to TRBJ2-1; tentative D call: TRBD2 (6 bases). The CDR3 has 14 amino acids. V lost 5 bases to trimming and J lost 6 bases, with 14 bases between them. The DNA of the CDR3 is TGTGCCAGCAGTCCGACTAGTGGATTCAATGAGCAGTTCTTC. It yields the protein CASSPTSGFNEQFF.

The chain combines TRBV19 with TRBJ1-2; D not certain. This CDR3 region has 12 residues. Germline V lookup: CDR1 LNHDA, CDR2 SQIVND (reference sequence). V was pared by 3 bases and J by 7 bases, with 9 bases between. The CDR3 loop is CASSIGISGYTF. The CDR3, as DNA: TGTGCCAGTAGTATCGGAATAAGTGGCTACACCTTC.

Many counts were recorded for this clonotype. V usage is TRBV14 and J usage is TRBJ1-1; no clear D. Trimming stripped 2 bases from V and 3 bases from J, with 13 bases between. This CDR3 is built from 15 residues. Germline assignment: CDR1 SGHDN and CDR2 FVKESK. CDR3 region: CASSQYAGGYTEAFF. DNA of the CDR3: TGTGCCAGCAGCCAATATGCAGGAGGTTACACTGAAGCTTTCTTT.

The rearrangement uses TRBV5-1 and TRBJ2-2; weak D call: TRBD1 (5 bases). Germline CDR1 is SGHRS and CDR2 is YFSETQ. The CDR3 has 12 amino acids. The ends were cut back, 6 bases at V and 3 bases at J, with 6 bases in the middle. The CDR3 here is CASIQDTGELFF. The DNA of the CDR3 is TGCGCCAGCATACAGGACACCGGGGAGCTGTTTTTT.

This clonotype showed up many times. This chain uses TRBV5-1 with TRBJ2-7; D may correspond to TRBD1 or TRBD2 (5 bases each). The V and J ends lost 3 bases and 0 bases respectively, with 16 bases between them. This CDR3 is built from 16 residues. The germline CDR1 and CDR2 sequences are SGHRS and YFSETQ. The CDR3 loop reads CASSSFIGASSYEQYF. The CDR3 DNA reads TGCGCCAGCAGCTCTTTTATCGGGGCAAGCTCCTACGAGCAGTACTTC.

By its share, this clonotype is medium-sized. The chain employs TRBV9 and TRBJ1-1; D unresolved. Looked up from germline, CDR1 is SGDLS and CDR2 is YYNGEE. V dropped 1 base and J dropped 0 bases, with 4 bases sitting between them. The CDR3 totals 13 residues. In DNA form, the CDR3 reads TGTGCCAGCAGCGTAAGTTTGAACACTGAAGCTTTCTTT. Its protein is CASSVSLNTEAFF.

This clonotype counts as medium-sized. The chain couples TRBV7-8 to TRBJ2-2; TRBD2 matches at 8 bases. The CDR3 runs to 16 residues. V dropped 5 bases and J dropped 1; count of bases not matched to a gene: 6. Looked up from germline, CDR1 is SGHVS and CDR2 is FQNEAQ. CDR3 residues: CASSPQLAGNTGELFF. The CDR3 DNA sequence: TGTGCCAGCAGCCCTCAGCTAGCGGGGAACACCGGGGAGCTGTTTTTT.

In its sample, this clonotype was seen many times. The chain is built from TRBV30 and TRBJ1-1; D might be TRBD1 (5 bases). The germline gives CDR1 GTSNPN, CDR2 SVGIG (reference sequence). CDR3 length equals 15 residues. V shed 2 bases and J shed 5 bases, with 18 bases lying between them. The DNA for the CDR3 is TGTGCCTGGAGTCGAGGAGGGTTGGAGGGGACTGAAGCTTTCTTT. Protein sequence: CAWSRGGLEGTEAFF. Full variable domain (rest looked up from reference TRBV30 and TRBJ1-1): SQTIHQWPATLVQPVGSPLSLECTVEGTSNPNLYWYRQAAGRGLQLLFYSVGIGQISSEVPQNLSASRPQDRQFILSSKKLLLSDSGFYLCAWSRGGLEGTEAFFGQGTRLTVV.

The chain joins TRBV11-2 to TRBJ1-2; TRBD1 aligns across 7 bases. This CDR3 has 16 amino acids. Germline CDR1 and CDR2: SGHAT and FQNNGV. After removal of 5 bases from V and 2 bases from J, the junction contained 11 bases not matched to a gene. CDR3 DNA: TGTGCCAGCAGCCCAGCCGGGACAGTTAACAACTATGGCTACACCTTC. Translation: CASSPAGTVNNYGYTF.

This clonotype was seen ten or more times. The V and J genes are TRBV6-2 or TRBV6-3 and TRBJ1-1; TRBD1 agrees at 7 bases. Germline CDR1 MNHEY, CDR2 SVGEGT. The trim removed 6 bases at V and 5 bases at J, leaving 15 bases unmatched. CDR3 length equals 16 residues. The CDR3 sequence: CASRERQGRWGTEAFF. In DNA form, the CDR3 reads TGTGCCAGCAGAGAACGACAGGGCCGGTGGGGAACTGAAGCTTTCTTT.

Sample share makes this clonotype medium-sized. V is TRBV9 and J is TRBJ2-1, with 7 nucleotides matching TRBD1. The germline gives CDR1 SGDLS, CDR2 YYNGEE. The trim removed 1 base at V and 2 bases at J, leaving 3 bases unmatched. This CDR3 has 15 residues. CDR3 in DNA: TGTGCCAGCAGCGTACAGGACAGGACCTACAATGAGCAGTTCTTC. This translates into CASSVQDRTYNEQFF.

This clonotype was seen many times. CDR3 sequence reads: CASSGGLAGEETQYF. The CDR3 nucleotides are TGCGCCAGCAGCGGGGGACTAGCGGGGGAAGAGACCCAGTACTTC. This chain connects TRBV5-1 to TRBJ2-5; 14 bases map to TRBD2. With V trimmed by 4 bases and J by 3 bases, 2 bases remained unmatched. The CDR3 runs 15 residues. Germline loops: CDR1 SGHRS, CDR2 YFSETQ.

This rearrangement joins TRBV7-2 to TRBJ2-5; perhaps TRBD1 as D (6 bases). Looked up from germline, CDR1 is SGHTA and CDR2 is FQGNSA. V lost 5 bases and J 4 bases, leaving 11 bases between the germline ends. This CDR3 has 13 residues. The CDR3 protein is CASSPGQLETQYF. The CDR3 nucleotides are TGTGCCAGCAGCCCCGGACAGTTAGAGACCCAGTACTTC.

This clonotype was picked up many times. The chain carries TRBV29-1 and TRBJ2-3, with D possibly matching TRBD1 (6 bases). Germline V lookup: CDR1 SQVTM, CDR2 ANQGSEA. Between the trimmed V and J ends, which lost 1 base and 5 bases, there was a span of 10 bases. The CDR3 runs to 13 residues. The DNA of the CDR3 is TGCAGCGTTGAAGGGCAGGGGAAAGATACGCAGTATTTT. This sequence encodes CSVEGQGKDTQYF.

This clonotype was recorded a few times. The J gene is TRBJ2-2, the V gene TRBV29-1; no clear D gene. Germline V lookup: CDR1 SQVTM, CDR2 ANQGSEA. The V and J ends lost 4 bases and 5 bases respectively, with 14 bases between them. The CDR3 has 14 residues. Here the CDR3 DNA reads TGCAGCGTTGGTGGTTCCTTAGGGACCGGGGAGCTGTTTTTT. Translated: CSVGGSLGTGELFF.

This clonotype was picked up many times. CDR3 protein: CASSLNTARETQYF. The DNA of the CDR3 is TGTGCCAGCAGCTTAAATACCGCGAGGGAGACCCAGTACTTC. This chain uses TRBV7-2 with TRBJ2-5; D remains ambiguous. Germline V CDR1 and CDR2: SGHTA, FQGNSA. The CDR3 is 14 residues long. V lost 2 bases and J 5 bases, leaving 12 bases between the germline ends.

This clonotype was counted many times. J is TRBJ1-1 and V is TRBV6-1; TRBD1 might be the D (6 bases). V was pared by 4 bases and J by 5 bases, with 11 bases between. CDR1 is MNHNS and CDR2 is SASEGT in the germline V gene. The CDR3 runs 13 residues. The CDR3 is CASSGVRGTEAFF. Here the CDR3 DNA reads TGTGCCAGCAGTGGAGTTAGGGGGACTGAAGCTTTCTTT.

By sample share, this clonotype is medium-sized. This chain uses TRBV28 with TRBJ2-1; D gene ambiguous. V lost 5 bases and J 10 bases, leaving 9 bases between the germline ends. Germline V gene data show CDR1 as MDHEN and CDR2 as SYDVKM. The CDR3 extends over 11 amino acids. CDR3 DNA: TGTGCCAGCAGTGTCCTGGAAGAGCAGTTCTTC. Encoded protein: CASSVLEEQFF.

This clonotype was seen more than once but under ten times. The chain combines TRBV6-5 with TRBJ2-3; no definite D call. The V and J ends lost 6 bases and 3 bases respectively, with 10 bases between them. The CDR3 has 13 amino acids. The germline CDR1 and CDR2 sequences are MNHEY and SVGAGI. The CDR3 DNA follows: TGTGCCAGCAGACAACCTAATACAGATACGCAGTATTTT. Translated, it gives CASRQPNTDTQYF.

This clonotype was detected many times. V and J are TRBV2 and TRBJ1-1; D gene uncertain. The CDR3 sequence is 12 residues long. V lost 4 bases to trimming and J lost 11 bases, with 14 bases between them. Per the germline V gene, CDR1 is SNHLY and CDR2 is FYNNEI. The DNA of the CDR3 is TGTGCCAGCAGTGTTAACAATATTATGGCTTTCTTT. Its protein is CASSVNNIMAFF. Full variable domain (remainder filled in from reference TRBV2 and TRBJ1-1): EPEVTQTPSHQVTQMGQEVILRCVPISNHLYFYWYRQILGQKVEFLVSFYNNEISEKSEIFDDQFSVERPDGSNFTLKIRSTKLEDSAMYFCASSVNNIMAFFGQGTRLTVV.

This clonotype occurred once. The chain employs TRBV12-3 or TRBV12-4 and TRBJ2-7; D unclear. CDR3 length equals 12 residues. V shed 5 bases and J shed 4 bases, with 9 bases lying between them. The CDR3 coding sequence is TGTGCCAGCAGTGCCCCGCTATACGAGCAGTACTTC. Protein product: CASSAPLYEQYF.

The J gene is TRBJ1-2, the V gene TRBV13; TRBD1 matches 7 bases. CDR1 and CDR2 (germline): PRHDT, FYEKMQ (reference sequence). Trimming removed 5 bases from V and 5 bases from J; junction bases left unmatched: 11. This CDR3 comprises 15 residues. CDR3 residues: CASSGHGQETYGYTF. Written as DNA, the CDR3 is TGTGCCAGCAGCGGCCATGGACAGGAGACTTATGGCTACACCTTC. Supplemented by reference TRBV13 and TRBJ1-2, the full variable domain reads AAGVIQSPRHLIKEKRETATLKCYPIPRHDTVYWYQQGPGQDPQFLISFYEKMQSDKGSIPDRFSAQQFSDYHSELNMSSLELGDSALYFCASSGHGQETYGYTFGSGTRLTVV.